Detailed here is one T cell receptor beta chain. Its antigen is as yet unknown. This was a survey-level run. Method: immunoSEQ multiplex PCR; TCRdb's copy keeps in-frame clones and lacks some. The profile covers about 32,000 clones, with roughly 89% appearing a single time and 0.4% to 0.5% taken by the ten largest. This record belongs to a study of STAT5B mutations in CD4+ large granular lymphocyte leukemia. Study results and limitations: The CD4+ versus CD8+ T-LGLL clonality difference may reflect limited sample size. Around 25% of private leukemic clonotypes occurred rarely in other patients' non-leukemic repertoires. CD4-sorted patient repertoires seemed more clonal than healthy CD4+ repertoires.

The germline V and J ends were trimmed by 4 bases and 6 bases, with 6 bases remaining between them. Germline V gene sequence: CDR1 DFQATT, CDR2 SNEGSKA (reference sequence). The CDR3 extends over 10 amino acids. The receptor was derived from a human donor in good health. The sample comprised CD4+ T cells from blood buffy coats. The J gene is TRBJ1-2, the V gene TRBV20-1; no clear D gene. The CDR3 here is CSATTDGYTF. In DNA, the CDR3 is TGCAGTGCTACGACGGATGGCTACACCTTC.